This T cell receptor (beta chain) was captured in a study of T cell repertoires in cytomegalovirus infection. Study background: The authors used CMV epitopes that were HLA-C-restricted (recently identified) and HLA-B-restricted (well studied). Public signatures in TCR beta pointed to CMV infection and matching HLA type. Study results and caveats: CMV-specific TCR beta clonotypes restricted by HLA-C were the ones dominating the ex vivo response. The cumulative frequency of public TCR beta families identified carriers of CMV plus the relevant HLA.

In regard to this clonotype: Its antigen is not identified.

TCRdb ran MiXCR on the reads and lists one entry per CDR3 protein. In the table there are approximately 110,000 distinct CDR3 sequences, around 45% of which are singletons. This clonotype was obtained from a human donor in good health (CMV status not recorded). Some clones in this sample may be carry-over from other donors' samples. The starting material was CD8+ T cells from cultured PBMCs, obtained from culture after CMV antigen stimulation.

CDR3 sequence (DNA): TGTGCCATCAGTGCGAAGGGGGTTAATTCACCCCTCCACTTT. Protein: CAISAKGVNSPLHF. The V call is TRBV10-3, the J call TRBJ1-6, with D tentatively TRBD1 (6 bases). CDR3 length: 14 residues. Germline V gene data show CDR1 as ENHRY and CDR2 as SYGVKD. Trimming left V 4 bases short and J 6 bases short, with 10 bases between.